This T cell receptor (beta chain) came from a study of response to subunit inactivated influenza vaccine. The CDR3 spans 16 residues. The junction had 14 bases not matched to a gene; V was cut back by 7 bases and J by 5 bases. Germline CDR1 is MDHEN and CDR2 is SYDVKM. Of note for this clonotype: Its antigen is not known.

Each CDR3 protein is one row after TCRdb ran MiXCR on the RT-PCR reads. The sample lists around 320,000 distinct CDR3 sequences; approximately 21% were seen once. Study-level points and caveats: It was the authors' suggestion that each seasonal influenza vaccination recruits few new T cells.

Source: PBMCs from blood, taken 21 months after vaccination. This chain uses TRBV28 with TRBJ2-1; TRBD2 agrees at 7 bases. The receptor was derived from a man in his fifties or sixties who received an inactivated influenza vaccine. The CDR3, as DNA: TGTGCCAGCACCGTGGGCCGGGGACTACCGAACAATGAGCAGTTCTTC. Translation gives CASTVGRGLPNNEQFF.